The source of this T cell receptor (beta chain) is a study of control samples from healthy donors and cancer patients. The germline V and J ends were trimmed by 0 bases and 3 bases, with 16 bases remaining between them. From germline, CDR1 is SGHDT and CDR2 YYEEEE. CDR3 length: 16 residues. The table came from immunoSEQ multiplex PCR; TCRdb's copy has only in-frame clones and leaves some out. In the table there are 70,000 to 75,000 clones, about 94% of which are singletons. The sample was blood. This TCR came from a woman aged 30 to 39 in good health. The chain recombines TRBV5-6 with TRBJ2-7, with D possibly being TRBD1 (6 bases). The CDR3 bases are TGTGCCAGCAGCTTGGACTTTGGGGGCTCCCTCTACGAGCAGTACGTC. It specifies CASSLDFGGSLYEQYV.